This TCR beta chain was sequenced during a study of blood T cell repertoires in COVID-19. Profiled with immunoSEQ multiplex PCR; TCRdb holds only in-frame clones, not every one. In the table there are about 350,000 clones, approximately 89% of which are singletons. In terms of age and location, participants ranged from about 18 to 95 years and lived in approximately 24 US areas. This CDR3 has 18 residues. The chain recombines TRBV21-1 with TRBJ1-1; the D call in the table, TRBD1, was not verified against the DNA. TRBV21-1 is marked as a pseudogene. This TCR was recovered from a woman aged 30 to 39 who had recovered from COVID-19. The sequenced sample consisted of PBMCs or T cells enriched from blood (not recorded which). CDR3 nucleotides: TGTGCCAGCAGCAGAGTATTTGGGCCGGATAGGTCGAACACTGAAGCTTTCTTT. It is translated as CASSRVFGPDRSNTEAFF.